Included here is one T cell receptor beta chain sequence, with context. Its antigen is as yet unknown. The PCR made use of 60 Vbeta and 13 Jbeta primers. Assay: immunoSEQ multiplex PCR; the TCRdb copy retains only in-frame clones and omits some. The profile shows about 140,000 clones, just under 80% of them singletons. The entry originates in a study of cytomegalovirus exposure and HLA in healthy donors. Findings and caveats of the study: The majority of TCR sequences were rare, yet some public TCRs appeared in many donors. A later analysis appeared to link common viral pathogens to several of the most significant clusters. Other equally common chains were less clonally expanded than HLA-associated TCR beta chains, a later analysis showed.

V lost 6 bases and J lost 3, with 18 bases in between. The germline V gene has CDR1 SNHLY and CDR2 FYNNEI. This CDR3 region has 15 residues. Source material: PBMCs. The chain is built from TRBV2 and TRBJ2-7; D may be TRBD2 (6 bases). The receptor's source is a man aged 25-45 years in good health and CMV-seronegative. The CDR3 spells CASSFLRDSRYEQYF. The DNA of the CDR3 is TGTGCCAGCAGCTTTTTGAGGGACTCTCGCTACGAGCAGTACTTC.